The clone carrying this T cell receptor (beta chain) was seen more than once but under ten times. Its antigen is as yet unknown. This sample stems from a study of blood T cells in healthy people across ages. The CDR3 consists of 16 residues. J lost 5 bases, V lost 4 bases, and 5 bases had no gene match. CDR1 is MNHEY, CDR2 SMNVEV, per germline (reference sequence). General study results and limits: Estimated diversity that came from one million T cells was considered an underestimate. Among T cells, TCR beta diversity per million cells dropped roughly linearly as age rose.

The second PCR ran roughly 6 to 12 cycles with a sample-barcoded 5' primer and J-beta primers. A single record per CDR3 protein comes from TCRdb applying MiXCR to the 5' RACE reads. The sample lists some 1.4 million distinct CDR3 sequences, about 40% occurring once. The chain carries TRBV27 and TRBJ2-3; TRBD2 matches at 14 bases. Sequenced: blood. The receptor was derived from a woman younger than 30 in good health. CDR3 sequence reads: CASSSATSGGGDTQYF. In DNA, the CDR3 is TGTGCCAGCAGTTCAGCGACTAGCGGGGGGGGAGATACGCAGTATTTT.